The next 31 T cell receptor beta chains were all read from a single sample in a study of T cell repertoires in cytomegalovirus infection. Via MiXCR, TCRdb re-called the reads, giving one row per CDR3 protein. The sample consists of about 74,000 distinct CDR3 sequences, about 30% of them appearing once. Their cognate antigens are unknown. This specimen was CD8+ T cells from cultured PBMCs, taken from culture after CMV antigen stimulation. These receptors all stem from a human donor in good health (CMV status not recorded). Some clones in this sample may be carry-over from other donors' samples.

At least ten counts were recorded for this clonotype. This rearrangement joins TRBV7-9 to TRBJ2-7; D possibly uses TRBD1 or TRBD2 (5 bases each). This CDR3 comprises 14 residues. CDR1 is SEHNR, CDR2 FQNEAQ, per germline (reference sequence). Trimming removed 3 bases at V and 2 bases at J, with 11 bases between. The CDR3 protein is CASSLGRKPYEQYF. CDR3 DNA: TGTGCCAGCAGCTTGGGACGCAAACCCTACGAGCAGTACTTC. Looking up the rest from reference TRBV7-9 and TRBJ2-7 gives the full variable domain: DTGVSQNPRHKITKRGQNVTFRCDPISEHNRLYWYRQTLGQGPEFLTYFQNEAQLEKSRLLSDRFSAERPKGSFSTLEIQRTEQGDSAMYLCASSLGRKPYEQYFGPGTRLTVT.

The chain carries TRBV2 and TRBJ1-2; 9 bases map to TRBD1. Germline CDR1 reads SNHLY; CDR2 reads FYNNEI. J lost 2 bases, V lost 6 bases, and 10 bases had no gene match. The CDR3 extends over 16 amino acids. In nucleotides, the CDR3 is TGTGCCAGCAGCGGCTATACAGGGGGCGTCAACTATGGCTACACCTTC. Encoded protein: CASSGYTGGVNYGYTF.

The rearrangement uses TRBV7-2 and TRBJ2-1; weak D call: TRBD1 (6 bases). Trimming took 5 bases from V and 6 from J, leaving 14 bases between them. Germline loops: CDR1 SGHTA, CDR2 FQGNSA. This CDR3 spans 14 amino acids. CDR3 region: CASSPWVGANEQFF. The DNA for the CDR3 is TGTGCCAGCAGCCCCTGGGTGGGGGCCAATGAGCAGTTCTTC. Together with reference TRBV7-2 and TRBJ2-1, the CDR3 gives the full variable domain: GAGVSQSPSNKVTEKGKDVELRCDPISGHTALYWYRQSLGQGLEFLIYFQGNSAPDKSGLPSDRFSAERTGGSVSTLTIQRTQQEDSAVYLCASSPWVGANEQFFGPGTRLTVL.

The V and J genes are TRBV7-4 and TRBJ1-4; 7 nucleotides agree with TRBD1. The V gene's germline CDR1 is SGHVT and CDR2 SQSDAQ. The CDR3 consists of 15 residues. J lost 2 bases, V lost 6 bases, and 6 bases had no gene match. The CDR3 DNA is TGTGCCAGCAGACCAGACAGGGATACTAATGAAAAACTGTTTTTT. Translated: CASRPDRDTNEKLFF.

The chain recombines TRBV7-6 with TRBJ2-6, with 13 positions matching TRBD2. Per germline, CDR1 SGHVS and CDR2 FNYEAQ. The CDR3 is made up of 19 amino acids. V dropped 5 bases and J dropped 0; count of bases not matched to a gene: 7. CDR3: CASSPGTSGTDSGANVLTF. DNA of the CDR3: TGTGCCAGCAGCCCGGGGACTAGCGGGACGGACTCTGGGGCCAACGTCCTGACTTTC.

The chain uses TRBV19 and TRBJ1-2; D gene uncertain. From germline, CDR1 is LNHDA and CDR2 SQIVND (reference sequence). This CDR3 has 12 residues. V lost 6 bases and J lost 5, with 10 bases in between. The CDR3 here is CASSQDGYGYTF. The CDR3 nucleotides are TGTGCCAGTAGCCAGGACGGGTATGGCTACACCTTC.

This clonotype appeared once. A junction boundary mismatches the germline segment, possibly from a read error. The V and J genes are TRBV7-3 and TRBJ1-2; D is ambiguous. Germline V gives CDR1 SGHTA, CDR2 FQGTGA. The CDR3 loop spans 15 amino acids. The CDR3 is CANSPDGRSLYGYTF. Written as DNA, the CDR3 is TGTGCCAACAGCCCGGACGGCCGATCTTTGTATGGCTACACCTTC.

This clonotype was detected many times. The chain recombines TRBV7-2 with TRBJ1-1; D is uncertain. This CDR3 has 15 amino acids. The germline CDR1 and CDR2 sequences are SGHTA and FQGNSA. V was clipped by 4 bases and J by 1 base, with 13 bases between them. The DNA for the CDR3 is TGTGCCAGCAGCTCAAATGGACGGGGGAACACTGAAGCTTTCTTT. Amino acid sequence: CASSSNGRGNTEAFF.

This chain joins TRBV15 and TRBJ2-3; D call uncertain. CDR3 length equals 13 residues. Germline V lookup: CDR1 LNHNV, CDR2 YYDKDF (reference sequence). V lost 1 base to trimming and J lost 1 base, with 3 bases between them. The CDR3 nucleotides are TGTGCCACCAGCAGAGCGGGCACAGATACGCAGTATTTT. It yields the protein CATSRAGTDTQYF. The whole variable domain, filled in from reference TRBV15 and TRBJ2-3, reads DAMVIQNPRYQVTQFGKPVTLSCSQTLNHNVMYWYQQKSSQAPKLLFHYYDKDFNNEADTPDNFQSRRPNTSFCFLDIRSPGLGDTAMYLCATSRAGTDTQYFGPGTRLTVL.

Of note for this clonotype: A much larger clone differs from this one at a single base, so this may be a read error. The CDR3 DNA sequence: TGCAGTCCTAGAGCTCCGGCAGGGGACCGCTACGAGCAGTACTTC. Protein product: CSPRAPAGDRYEQYF. The chain has TRBV20-1 and TRBJ2-7; D is perhaps TRBD1 (6 bases). The CDR3 has 15 amino acids. The germline gives CDR1 DFQATT, CDR2 SNEGSKA (reference sequence).

This clonotype has ten or more counts. The rearrangement uses TRBV7-2 and TRBJ2-3, with 10 bases identical to TRBD2. The CDR3 totals 20 residues. With 1 base clipped from V and 0 bases from J, the junction kept 13 bases outside the gene matches. CDR1 is SGHTA and CDR2 is FQGNSA in the germline V gene. The DNA of the CDR3 is TGTGCCAGCAGCTTAGATAGAGGACTAGCGGAAGACCTCAGCACAGATACGCAGTATTTT. Its translation is CASSLDRGLAEDLSTDTQYF. The entire variable domain, with the rest obtained from reference TRBV7-2 and TRBJ2-3, is as follows: GAGVSQSPSNKVTEKGKDVELRCDPISGHTALYWYRQSLGQGLEFLIYFQGNSAPDKSGLPSDRFSAERTGGSVSTLTIQRTQQEDSAVYLCASSLDRGLAEDLSTDTQYFGPGTRLTVL.

CDR3 DNA sequence: TGTGCCAGCAGTCTTATGGGCATCACTGAAGCTTTCTTT. It yields the protein CASSLMGITEAFF. The chain is built from TRBV27 and TRBJ1-1; D is ambiguous. Germline CDR1 is MNHEY and CDR2 is SMNVEV (reference sequence). Trimming shortened V by 5 bases and J by 4 bases, and 11 bases separated the two germline ends. CDR3 length: 13 amino acids.

Many counts were recorded for this clonotype. The rearrangement joins TRBV6-1 to TRBJ2-4; TRBD1 or TRBD2 may be the D gene (5 bases each). The CDR3 loop spans 13 amino acids. Deletions cut 0 bases from V and 9 bases from J, with 9 bases between. Germline CDR1 is MNHNS and CDR2 is SASEGT. The CDR3 DNA follows: TGTGCCAGCAGTGAAGCGAGGGGCGGCATTCAGTACTTC. Encoded protein: CASSEARGGIQYF.

This rearrangement joins TRBV18 to TRBJ1-2; TRBD1 is a possible D gene (5 bases). The length of the CDR3 is 14 residues. Trimming stripped 0 bases from V and 4 bases from J, with 9 bases between. Germline assignment: CDR1 KGHSH and CDR2 LQKENI. The CDR3 DNA reads as TGTGCCAGCTCACCACCGGCAGGGATCTATGGCTACACCTTC. It yields the protein CASSPPAGIYGYTF.

The chain recombines TRBV4-3 with TRBJ2-2, with D perhaps matching TRBD2 (6 bases). Germline V gene data show CDR1 as LGHNA and CDR2 as YSLEER. The germline V and J ends were trimmed by 0 bases and 4 bases, with 18 bases remaining between them. The CDR3 totals 18 residues. The CDR3 loop reads CASSQDIPGEWGTGELFF. CDR3 DNA sequence: TGCGCCAGCAGCCAAGATATTCCGGGGGAGTGGGGCACCGGGGAGCTGTTTTTT.

The rearrangement uses TRBV6-2 or TRBV6-3 and TRBJ2-7, with 8 bases identical to TRBD1. V gave up 7 bases and J gave up 3 bases; unmatched junction bases: 2. CDR3 length equals 12 residues. Per the germline V gene, CDR1 is MNHEY and CDR2 is SVGEGT. CDR3 region: CASTGGSYEQYF. The CDR3 DNA sequence: TGTGCCAGCACAGGGGGCAGCTACGAGCAGTACTTC.

This clonotype has a handful of counts. Here the CDR3 reads CSVEDPESNQPQHF. The CDR3 nucleotides are TGCAGCGTTGAAGATCCGGAATCTAATCAGCCCCAGCATTTT. The V call is TRBV29-1, the J call TRBJ1-5, with D unresolved. This CDR3 comprises 14 residues. Per germline, CDR1 SQVTM and CDR2 ANQGSEA. V was trimmed by 0 bases and J by 4 bases, leaving 10 bases between them. Complete variable domain (other parts from reference TRBV29-1 and TRBJ1-5): SAVISQKPSRDICQRGTSLTIQCQVDSQVTMMFWYRQQPGQSLTLIATANQGSEATYESGFVIDKFPISRPNLTFSTLTVSNMSPEDSSIYLCSVEDPESNQPQHFGDGTRLSIL.

This clonotype showed up just a few times. The V gene is TRBV12-3 or TRBV12-4, the J gene TRBJ2-5; maybe TRBD1 (6 bases). This CDR3 region has 15 residues. Trimming cost V 7 bases and J 0 bases, with 15 bases left between them. CDR3 bases: TGTGCCAGCACAACAGGGCGGAGGTACCAAGAGACCCAGTACTTC. It yields the protein CASTTGRRYQETQYF.

This chain joins TRBV20-1 and TRBJ2-3; no definite D call. CDR1 and CDR2 (germline): DFQATT, SNEGSKA (reference sequence). Trimming stripped 1 base from V and 6 bases from J, with 5 bases between. This CDR3 has 11 amino acids. The CDR3 loop is CSARGLDTQYF. The CDR3 nucleotides read TGCAGTGCTAGAGGATTGGATACGCAGTATTTT.

V gene TRBV15 combines with J gene TRBJ1-1; 10 nucleotides align to TRBD1. This CDR3 has 15 amino acids. The J segment lost 5 bases and the V segment lost 1 base, leaving 4 bases of the junction unmatched. Germline V CDR1 and CDR2: LNHNV, YYDKDF (reference sequence). CDR3 DNA: TGTGCCACCAGCAGAGTGACAGGGGGCGCGACTGAAGCTTTCTTT. It yields the protein CATSRVTGGATEAFF.

This clonotype has only a few counts. The chain joins TRBV20-1 to TRBJ2-6, with D uncertain. V lost 4 bases to trimming and J lost 0 bases, with 19 bases between them. The CDR3 runs 18 residues. Looked up from germline, CDR1 is DFQATT and CDR2 is SNEGSKA (reference sequence). CDR3 in amino acids: CSAKGNQCRGSGANVLTF. The CDR3, as DNA: TGCAGTGCTAAGGGAAACCAGTGTAGAGGCTCTGGGGCCAACGTCCTGACTTTC.

This clonotype was seen only a few times. The chain joins TRBV6-1 to TRBJ2-5, with 7 bases that match TRBD2. The V and J ends lost 4 bases and 1 base, in that order; junction bases with no gene match: 3. The germline CDR1 and CDR2 sequences are MNHNS and SASEGT. The CDR3 has 14 residues. CDR3 DNA sequence: TGTGCCAGCAGTGCTGGCGGGGGCCAAGAGACCCAGTACTTC. Protein sequence: CASSAGGGQETQYF.

In its sample, this clonotype was seen a few times. The chain combines TRBV19 with TRBJ1-6, with D hard to call. This CDR3 comprises 14 residues. Looked up from germline, CDR1 is LNHDA and CDR2 is SQIVND (reference sequence). V was pared by 3 bases and J by 10 bases, with 13 bases between. Here the CDR3 DNA reads TGTGCCAGTAGTATCCAACAGTCCCAATCACCCCTCCACTTT. Residues: CASSIQQSQSPLHF.

The J gene is TRBJ2-7, the V gene TRBV7-6; 13 bases fit TRBD2. V was pared by 5 bases and J by 2 bases, with 3 bases of the junction left unmatched. The CDR3 has 15 amino acids. Germline assignment: CDR1 SGHVS and CDR2 FNYEAQ. CDR3 region: CASSPGTSGAYEQYF. The CDR3 nucleotides read TGTGCCAGCAGCCCCGGGACTAGCGGGGCCTACGAGCAGTACTTC.

The rearrangement joins TRBV12-3 or TRBV12-4 to TRBJ1-2, with TRBD1 identical over 7 bases. The CDR3 is 13 residues long. The ends lost 10 bases at V and 4 bases at J; junction bases unmatched: 9. CDR3 in DNA: TGTGCCATACCGGGACAGACGACCTATGGCTACACCTTC. Amino acid sequence: CAIPGQTTYGYTF.

This clonotype came up many times. CDR3 DNA: TGTGCCAGCAGGACTCCTACTAAGAGCGGGAGCGGGTATACGCAGTATTTT. Protein: CASRTPTKSGSGYTQYF. V usage is TRBV7-4 and J usage is TRBJ2-3, with 8 bases fitting TRBD2. CDR1 SGHVT and CDR2 SQSDAQ come from the germline V gene. The J segment lost 7 bases and the V segment lost 6 bases, leaving 18 bases of the junction unmatched. This CDR3 is 17 amino acids long.

This clonotype was seen only a few times. This sequence joins TRBV14 and TRBJ1-1; D is ambiguous. The CDR3 runs to 16 residues. Per the germline V gene, CDR1 is SGHDN and CDR2 is FVKESK. The V and J ends lost 0 bases and 0 bases respectively, with 11 bases between them. CDR3 coding DNA: TGTGCCAGCAGCCAAGATTTTTTGCCTTTGAACACTGAAGCTTTCTTT. Its protein product is CASSQDFLPLNTEAFF.

This clonotype has a handful of counts. This chain connects TRBV12-3 or TRBV12-4 to TRBJ1-1, with TRBD1 as a possible D gene (6 bases). V was clipped by 5 bases and J by 8 bases, with 12 bases between them. The CDR3 runs to 12 residues. CDR3 nucleotides: TGTGCCAGCAGTCTCCCCGGGACAGAAGCTTTCTTT. Translating it yields CASSLPGTEAFF.

This clonotype has at least ten counts. V and J are TRBV11-2 and TRBJ2-1, with 9 positions matching TRBD1. The germline gives CDR1 SGHAT, CDR2 FQNNGV. The V gene end was trimmed by 2 bases and the J gene end by 6 bases; junction bases not matched to a gene: 2. This CDR3 has 14 amino acids. CDR3 DNA sequence: TGTGCCAGCAGCTTACAGACAGGGGGCAATGAGCAGTTCTTC. As protein: CASSLQTGGNEQFF.

This clonotype has a handful of counts. V usage is TRBV4-1 and J usage is TRBJ1-1; D is perhaps TRBD1 (5 bases). The germline gives CDR1 MGHRA, CDR2 YSYEKL. CDR3 length: 15 residues. V was trimmed by 3 bases and J by 0 bases, leaving 11 bases between them. CDR3: CASSQGRVMNTEAFF. DNA for the CDR3: TGCGCCAGCAGCCAGGGCAGGGTGATGAACACTGAAGCTTTCTTT.

At least ten counts were recorded for this clonotype. The chain is built from TRBV7-2 and TRBJ2-1; 10 bases line up with TRBD2. V lost 5 bases, J lost 10 bases, and 20 bases stayed unmatched. Germline V gene data show CDR1 as SGHTA and CDR2 as FQGNSA. This CDR3 is 18 amino acids long. The CDR3 sequence: CASSPPFASGSDPREQFF. Here the CDR3 DNA reads TGTGCCAGCAGCCCCCCCTTCGCTAGCGGGAGTGATCCTCGAGAGCAGTTCTTC.